This record looks at one T cell receptor (beta chain) sequence and its context. Its cognate antigen is unknown. Germline assignment: CDR1 KGHSY and CDR2 FQNENV. The CDR3 consists of 17 residues. V trimming: 0 bases; J trimming: 2 bases; junction bases outside the gene matches: 7. The data were produced by immunoSEQ multiplex PCR, yet TCRdb's version contains in-frame clones alone and is incomplete. The sample records about 200,000 clones, around 72% being singletons. The data were obtained in a study of cytotoxic CD8 clonotypes in ibrutinib-treated CLL. Notes on the study in general: Clonality grew at ibrutinib response; at progression, it decreased back toward baseline. In comparison with age-matched healthy donors, baseline clonality was higher and tracked circulating CD8+ T-cell counts.

The sequence was obtained from a human donor with chronic lymphocytic leukemia. The rearrangement uses TRBV16 and TRBJ2-7; the match to TRBD2 covers 10 bases. Sequences were derived from PBMCs, sampled after 24 months of ibrutinib treatment. The CDR3 DNA reads TGTGCCAGCAGCCAATCATCGTGGGGACTAGCGCCCTACGAGCAGTACTTC. The encoded protein is CASSQSSWGLAPYEQYF.